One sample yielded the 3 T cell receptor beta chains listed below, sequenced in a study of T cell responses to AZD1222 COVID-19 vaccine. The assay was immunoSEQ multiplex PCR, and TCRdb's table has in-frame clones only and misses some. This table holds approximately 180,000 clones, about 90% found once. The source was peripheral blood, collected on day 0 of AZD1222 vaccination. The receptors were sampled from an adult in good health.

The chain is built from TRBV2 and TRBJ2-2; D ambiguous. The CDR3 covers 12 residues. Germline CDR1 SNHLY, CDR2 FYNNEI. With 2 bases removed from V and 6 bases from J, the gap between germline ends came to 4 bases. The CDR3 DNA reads TGTGCCAGCAGTGAATGGGCCGGGGAGCTGTTTTTT. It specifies CASSEWAGELFF.

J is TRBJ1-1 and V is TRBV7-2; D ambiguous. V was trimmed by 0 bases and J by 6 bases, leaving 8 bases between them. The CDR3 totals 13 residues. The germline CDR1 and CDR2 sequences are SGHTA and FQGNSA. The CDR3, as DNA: TGTGCCAGCAGCTTAGCCCGAGGTTCTGAAGCTTTCTTT. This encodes CASSLARGSEAFF.

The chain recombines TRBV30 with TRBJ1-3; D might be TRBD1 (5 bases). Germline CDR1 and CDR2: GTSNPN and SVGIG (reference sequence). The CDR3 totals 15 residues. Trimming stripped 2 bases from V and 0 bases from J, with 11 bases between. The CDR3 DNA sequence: TGTGCCTGGAGTCGGGACTCCCACTCTGGAAACACCATATATTTT. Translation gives CAWSRDSHSGNTIYF.